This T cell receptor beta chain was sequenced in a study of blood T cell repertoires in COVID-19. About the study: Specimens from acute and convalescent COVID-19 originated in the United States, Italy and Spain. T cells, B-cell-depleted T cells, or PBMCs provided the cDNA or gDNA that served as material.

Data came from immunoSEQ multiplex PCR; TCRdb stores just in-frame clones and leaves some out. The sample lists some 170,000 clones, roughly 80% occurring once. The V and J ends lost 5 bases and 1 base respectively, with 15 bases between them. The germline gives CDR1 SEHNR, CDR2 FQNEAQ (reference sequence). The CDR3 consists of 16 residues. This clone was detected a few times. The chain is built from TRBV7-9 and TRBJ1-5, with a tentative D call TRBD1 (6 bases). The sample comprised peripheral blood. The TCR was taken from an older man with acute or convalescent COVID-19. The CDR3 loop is CASSLQGIGSNQPQHF. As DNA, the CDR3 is TGTGCCAGCAGCCTACAGGGTATTGGCAGCAATCAGCCCCAGCATTTT. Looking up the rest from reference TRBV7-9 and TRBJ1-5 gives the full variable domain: DTGVSQNPRHKITKRGQNVTFRCDPISEHNRLYWYRQTLGQGPEFLTYFQNEAQLEKSRLLSDRFSAERPKGSFSTLEIQRTEQGDSAMYLCASSLQGIGSNQPQHFGDGTRLSIL.